This TCR beta chain was identified during a study of T-cell memory formation after mild COVID-19. MiXCR, run by TCRdb on the 5' RACE reads, gives a single entry per CDR3 protein. The profile shows about 470,000 distinct CDR3 sequences, roughly 25% of them singletons. In germline, CDR1 is SGHVS, CDR2 FQNEAQ. The CDR3 has 18 residues. Germline trimming cut 5 bases from V and 3 bases from J; bases unmatched to any gene: 13. This clonotype was sampled from an adult woman who had mild COVID-19 (a few samples of this study predate the infection). Cell type and time point are not known. The gene calls are TRBV7-8 and TRBJ2-7; 13 bases map to TRBD2. The sequenced sample was PBMCs or a T cell subset sorted from them (not recorded which). CDR3 sequence: CASSAWTSGGLADYEQYF. For the CDR3, the DNA is TGTGCCAGCAGCGCTTGGACTAGCGGGGGACTGGCTGACTACGAGCAGTACTTC. The full variable domain, completed using reference TRBV7-8 and TRBJ2-7, is GAGVSQSPRYKVAKRGQDVALRCDPISGHVSLFWYQQALGQGPEFLTYFQNEAQLDKSGLPSDRFFAERPEGSVSTLKIQRTQQEDSAVYLCASSAWTSGGLADYEQYFGPGTRLTVT.